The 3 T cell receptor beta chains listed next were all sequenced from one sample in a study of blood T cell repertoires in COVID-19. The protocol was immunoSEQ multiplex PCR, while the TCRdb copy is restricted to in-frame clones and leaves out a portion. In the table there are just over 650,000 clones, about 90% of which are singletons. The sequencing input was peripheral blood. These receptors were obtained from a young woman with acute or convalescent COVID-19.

The CDR3 is CTSSQDGAGGHSYEQYF. CDR3 coding DNA: TGCACCAGCAGCCAAGACGGGGCGGGGGGCCACTCCTACGAGCAGTACTTC. The chain recombines TRBV1 with TRBJ2-7; the D segment call TRBD2 is taken from the table without a DNA check. TRBV1 is reported as a pseudogene. The CDR3 has 17 amino acids.

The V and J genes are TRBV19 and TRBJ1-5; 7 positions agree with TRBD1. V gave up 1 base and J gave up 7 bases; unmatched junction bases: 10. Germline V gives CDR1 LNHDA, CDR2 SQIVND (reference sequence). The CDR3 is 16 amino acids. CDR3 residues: CASSIVPGQRHQPQHF. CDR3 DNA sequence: TGTGCCAGTAGTATAGTACCGGGACAGAGGCACCAGCCCCAGCATTTT.

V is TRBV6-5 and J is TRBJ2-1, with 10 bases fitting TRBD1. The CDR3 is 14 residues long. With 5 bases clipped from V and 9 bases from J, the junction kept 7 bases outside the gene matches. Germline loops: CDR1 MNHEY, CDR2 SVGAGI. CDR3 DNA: TGTGCCAGCAGTCAGGGGACAGGGGTCGGTGAGCAGTTCTTC. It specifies CASSQGTGVGEQFF.